This is a list of T cell receptor beta chains from one sample in a study of response to subunit inactivated influenza vaccine. In TCRdb, the RT-PCR reads were re-called with MiXCR into one record per CDR3 protein. The table lists hundreds of thousands of distinct CDR3 sequences, less than 15% of them singletons. The specimen was PBMCs from blood, collected 14 to 15 days before vaccination. The receptors here all came from a man aged 45 to 65 who received an inactivated influenza vaccine. Each CDR3 is given without its conserved first and last residue. Fields, in order: D gene, V gene, clone size, CDR3 protein. The D gene is left open where the match is weak. Not every row has a clone size; where given, it reads once, few, many or a size class.

TRBD2	TRBV12-3/TRBV12-4	-	ASSLTGGHEQF
-	TRBV12-3/TRBV12-4	-	ASSFRVPEKLF
-	TRBV5-1	many	ASTNRGDSTNEKLF
-	TRBV20-1	-	SASLLDAPLNTGELF
-	TRBV12-3/TRBV12-4	-	ASSFEGGTDTQY
TRBD1	TRBV7-8	-	ASSPQGAAEKLF
-	TRBV28	few	ASSHGSSLGYGYT
-	TRBV19	-	ASTHKGSSGRYEQY
-	TRBV28	few	ASSAHQGQGNIQY
TRBD2	TRBV5-6	few	ASSLVGLAGQADTQY
-	TRBV29-1	few	SVVLQGRGETQY
-	TRBV2	few	ASTRRGNQPQH
-	TRBV20-1	few	SARESFNQPQH
-	TRBV4-1	-	ASSQEPGLLKETQY
TRBD2	TRBV28	few	ASSFLAGASYEQY
-	TRBV11-2	few	ASSLATWGKETQY
-	TRBV28	few	ASSPPRWNQF
TRBD2	TRBV19	few	ASSMRFSGSLRTGELF
TRBD1	TRBV28	few	ASSLRTGIPLN
TRBD1	TRBV5-1	many	ASSLVQGDWAF
-	TRBV2	-	ASRGGRIIGELF
-	TRBV28	-	AMGPGLLCYTQY
-	TRBV7-2	few	ASTWGRPYQETQY
TRBD1	TRBV29-1	-	SVDRPGQVAYGYT
TRBD1	TRBV5-1	-	ASSLQGAGLSGANVLT
-	TRBV12-3/TRBV12-4	-	ASTHAAEAF
-	TRBV27	many	ASSLWVGNEQF
-	TRBV10-2	-	ASSVTDGVDTQY
-	TRBV20-1	-	SARWPNTEAF
-	TRBV12-3/TRBV12-4	-	ASSPRSSYNEQF